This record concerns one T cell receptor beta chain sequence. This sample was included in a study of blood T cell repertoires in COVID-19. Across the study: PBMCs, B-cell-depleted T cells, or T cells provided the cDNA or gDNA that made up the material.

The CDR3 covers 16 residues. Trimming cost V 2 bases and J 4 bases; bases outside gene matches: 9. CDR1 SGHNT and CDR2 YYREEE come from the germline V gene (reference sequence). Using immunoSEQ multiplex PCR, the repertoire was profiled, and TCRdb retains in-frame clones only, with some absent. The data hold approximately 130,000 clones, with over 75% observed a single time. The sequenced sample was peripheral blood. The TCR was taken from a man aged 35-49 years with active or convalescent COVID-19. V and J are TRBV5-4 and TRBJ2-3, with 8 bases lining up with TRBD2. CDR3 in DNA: TGTGCCAGCAGCTTAGTTTCGCAGCGGGGGTCAGATACGCAGTATTTT. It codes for CASSLVSQRGSDTQYF.